These 7 T cell receptor beta chains were sequenced from one sample in a study of cytomegalovirus exposure and HLA in healthy donors listed by TCRdb under 2017. Library preparation employed the immunoSEQ multiplex PCR assay. For the multiplex PCR, a mixture combining 60 forward primers for TCR Vbeta segments and 13 reverse primers for TCR Jbeta segments was used. TCRdb carries this immuneACCESS record with in-frame sequences only. Its versions omit some clonotypes, under half of them owing to an unresolved V gene in the studies checked, with the rest unexplained. The sample data list 200,000 to 250,000 clones, and around 83% of these were observed just once. The ten largest make up 1.4% of the sample. Input material: PBMCs. The receptors were sampled from a girl aged 5-17 years in good health and CMV-seronegative.

The gene calls are TRBV7-2 and TRBJ1-2; D remains ambiguous. The CDR3 runs 14 residues. The ends were cut back, 3 bases at V and 2 bases at J, with 10 bases in the middle. CDR1 and CDR2 from the germline V gene are SGHTA and FQGNSA. The CDR3 nucleotides read TGTGCCAGCAGCTTTAACAGAGAGAACTATGGCTACACCTTC. Residues: CASSFNRENYGYTF.

The rearrangement links TRBV5-4 to TRBJ1-1, with a weak D call TRBD1 (6 bases). Germline CDR1 reads SGHNT; CDR2 reads YYREEE (reference sequence). Between the trimmed V and J ends, which lost 2 bases and 7 bases, there was a span of 12 bases. The CDR3 extends over 13 amino acids. The CDR3 sequence: CASSFAGTSEAFF. The CDR3 DNA reads as TGTGCCAGCAGCTTCGCCGGGACAAGTGAAGCTTTCTTT.

DNA of the CDR3: TGTGCCATCAGTGATACCGAGGTGAGGGCCAATTCACCCCTCCACTTT. Encoded protein: CAISDTEVRANSPLHF. The chain has TRBV10-3 and TRBJ1-6; D is undetermined. Per the germline V gene, CDR1 is ENHRY and CDR2 is SYGVKD. V was pared by 3 bases and J by 7 bases, with 16 bases between. The CDR3 spans 16 residues.

This rearrangement joins TRBV4-3 to TRBJ1-2; no reliable D call. The CDR3 extends over 13 amino acids. Between the trimmed V and J ends, which lost 0 bases and 6 bases, there was a span of 8 bases. Per germline, CDR1 LGHNA and CDR2 YSLEER. This chain's CDR3 is CASSQDPLNGYTF. Here the CDR3 DNA reads TGCGCCAGCAGCCAAGACCCCCTTAATGGCTACACCTTC.

The J gene is TRBJ1-1, the V gene TRBV10-3, with 7 bases that match TRBD1. V was pared by 6 bases and J by 7 bases, with 8 bases of the junction left unmatched. Germline lookup yields CDR1 ENHRY and CDR2 SYGVKD. The CDR3 has 13 amino acids. The CDR3 DNA is TGTGCCATCAGCAAAGGGACAGAGTTTGAAGCTTTCTTT. Amino acid sequence: CAISKGTEFEAFF.

This clone was recorded once. V and J are TRBV10-3 and TRBJ1-3; possible D gene TRBD1, 5 bases. With 2 bases removed from V and 0 bases from J, the gap between germline ends came to 5 bases. The germline gives CDR1 ENHRY, CDR2 SYGVKD. The CDR3 spans 14 residues. CDR3 sequence reads: CAISEDSSGNTIYF. As DNA, the CDR3 is TGTGCCATCAGTGAGGACAGCTCTGGAAACACCATATATTTT.

The chain uses TRBV6-6 and TRBJ2-7, with 8 nucleotides matching TRBD2. The germline V gene has CDR1 MNHNY and CDR2 SVGAGI (reference sequence). The length of the CDR3 is 14 residues. The V gene end was trimmed by 6 bases and the J gene end by 7 bases; junction bases not matched to a gene: 11. The CDR3 coding sequence is TGTGCCAGCAGACCTATAGGGACTAGGAGGGAGCAGTACTTC. Translating it yields CASRPIGTRREQYF.